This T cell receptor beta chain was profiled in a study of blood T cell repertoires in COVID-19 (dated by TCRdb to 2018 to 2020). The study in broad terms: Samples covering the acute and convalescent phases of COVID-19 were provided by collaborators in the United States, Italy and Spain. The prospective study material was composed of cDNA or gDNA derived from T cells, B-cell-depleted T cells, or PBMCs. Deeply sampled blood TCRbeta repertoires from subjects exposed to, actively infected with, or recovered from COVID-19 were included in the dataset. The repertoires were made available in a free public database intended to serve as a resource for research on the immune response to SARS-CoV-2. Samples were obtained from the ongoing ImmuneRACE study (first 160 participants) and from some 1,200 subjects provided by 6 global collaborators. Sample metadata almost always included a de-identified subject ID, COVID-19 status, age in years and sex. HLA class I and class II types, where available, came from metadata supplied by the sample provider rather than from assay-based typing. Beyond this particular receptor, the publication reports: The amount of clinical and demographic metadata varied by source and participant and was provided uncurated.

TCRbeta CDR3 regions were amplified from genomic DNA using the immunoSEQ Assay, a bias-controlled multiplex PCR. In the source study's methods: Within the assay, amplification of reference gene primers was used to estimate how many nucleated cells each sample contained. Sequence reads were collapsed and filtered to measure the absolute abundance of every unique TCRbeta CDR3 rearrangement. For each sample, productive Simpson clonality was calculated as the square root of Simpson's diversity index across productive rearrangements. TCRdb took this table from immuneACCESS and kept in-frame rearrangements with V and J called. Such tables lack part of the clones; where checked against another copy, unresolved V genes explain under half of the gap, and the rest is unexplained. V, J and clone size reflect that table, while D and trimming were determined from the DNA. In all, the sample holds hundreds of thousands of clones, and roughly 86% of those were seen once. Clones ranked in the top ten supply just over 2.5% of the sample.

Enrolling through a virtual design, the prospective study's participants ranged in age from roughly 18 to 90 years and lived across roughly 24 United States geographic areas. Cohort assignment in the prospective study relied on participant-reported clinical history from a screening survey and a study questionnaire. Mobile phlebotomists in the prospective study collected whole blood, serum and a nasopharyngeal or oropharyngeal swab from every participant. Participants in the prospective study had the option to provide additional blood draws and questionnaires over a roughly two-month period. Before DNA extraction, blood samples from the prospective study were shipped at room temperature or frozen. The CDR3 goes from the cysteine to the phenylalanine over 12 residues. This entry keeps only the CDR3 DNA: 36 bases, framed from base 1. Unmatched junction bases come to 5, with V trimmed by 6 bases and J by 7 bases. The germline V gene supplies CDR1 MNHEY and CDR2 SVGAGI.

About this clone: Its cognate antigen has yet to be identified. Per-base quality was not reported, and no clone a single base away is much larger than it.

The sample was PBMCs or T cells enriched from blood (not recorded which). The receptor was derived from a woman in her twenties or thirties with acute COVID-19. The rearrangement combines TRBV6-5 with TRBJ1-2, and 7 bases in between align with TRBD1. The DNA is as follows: TGTGCCAGCAGAGGGGGCGCGGCTGGCTACACCTTC. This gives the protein CASRGGAAGYTF.